Listed here are 2 T cell receptor beta chains from one sample, sequenced in a study of T-cell memory formation after mild COVID-19. TCRdb analysed the 5' RACE reads with MiXCR anew, one entry per CDR3 protein. The table records tens of thousands of distinct CDR3 sequences, roughly 6.1% of them present only once. The sample consisted of PBMCs or a T cell subset sorted from them (not recorded which). These receptors all stem from an adult who had mild COVID-19 (a few samples of this study predate the infection). Cell type and time point are not known.

In its sample, this clonotype was seen many times. V usage is TRBV30 and J usage is TRBJ2-2; D not resolved. Trimming removed 3 bases at V and 7 bases at J, with 6 bases between. Per the germline V gene, CDR1 is GTSNPN and CDR2 is SVGIG (reference sequence). The CDR3 is 11 amino acids. CDR3 DNA: TGTGCCTGGAGGTGGCGCGGGGAGCTGTTTTTT. Protein product: CAWRWRGELFF.

V usage is TRBV7-2 and J usage is TRBJ2-7; 8 bases line up with TRBD2. There are 16 residues in the CDR3. The germline gives CDR1 SGHTA, CDR2 FQGNSA. J lost 7 bases, V lost 5 bases, and 16 bases had no gene match. In DNA, the CDR3 is TGTGCCAGCAGCCCCCCTAAGGTAGCGGGGTCGGCAGAGCAGTACTTC. This translates into CASSPPKVAGSAEQYF.